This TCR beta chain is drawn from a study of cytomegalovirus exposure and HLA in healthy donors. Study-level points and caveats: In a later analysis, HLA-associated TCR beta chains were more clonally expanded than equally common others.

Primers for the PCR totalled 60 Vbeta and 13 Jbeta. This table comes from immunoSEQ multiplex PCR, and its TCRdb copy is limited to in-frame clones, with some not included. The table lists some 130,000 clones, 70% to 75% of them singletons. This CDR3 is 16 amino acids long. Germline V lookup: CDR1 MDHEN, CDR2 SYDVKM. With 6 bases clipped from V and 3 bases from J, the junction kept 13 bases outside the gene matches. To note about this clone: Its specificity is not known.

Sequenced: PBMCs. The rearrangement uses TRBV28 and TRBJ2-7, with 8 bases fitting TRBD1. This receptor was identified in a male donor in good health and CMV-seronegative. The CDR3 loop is CASSVATEDRDYEQYF. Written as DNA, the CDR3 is TGTGCCAGCAGCGTGGCCACTGAGGACAGGGACTACGAGCAGTACTTC.